This note documents a single T cell receptor beta chain sequence. Germline CDR1 LNHDA, CDR2 SQIVND (reference sequence). V gave up 6 bases and J gave up 2 bases, with 9 bases separating them. This CDR3 spans 13 amino acids. This record belongs to a study of neoadjuvant anti-PD-1 for oral cavity cancer. Data came from immunoSEQ multiplex PCR; TCRdb stores just in-frame clones and leaves some out. The data show tens of thousands of clones, around four fifths seen once. Sample: PBMCs, taken before nivolumab (anti-PD-1) treatment. The chain joins TRBV19 to TRBJ2-3; possibly TRBD2 for D (5 bases). This TCR came from a person aged 40 to 85 with oral cavity squamous cell carcinoma. This CDR3 reads CASRSDYTDTQYF. Here the CDR3 DNA reads TGTGCCAGTAGGAGTGACTACACAGATACGCAGTATTTT. Together with reference TRBV19 and TRBJ2-3, the CDR3 gives the full variable domain: DGGITQSPKYLFRKEGQNVTLSCEQNLNHDAMYWYRQDPGQGLRLIYYSQIVNDFQKGDIAEGYSVSREKKESFPLTVTSAQKNPTAFYLCASRSDYTDTQYFGPGTRLTVL.